This entry lists 6 T cell receptor beta chains sequenced from one sample in a study of CD8 T cells in ankylosing spondylitis. TCRdb redid the calling of the 5' RACE reads with MiXCR, one entry per CDR3 protein. This sample yields around 130,000 distinct CDR3 sequences, of which approximately 6.8% are seen a single time; 12% belongs to the top ten. What was sequenced was blood, either unsorted or a sorted T cell fraction (not recorded which). These receptors were obtained from a male donor with ankylosing spondylitis or in good health (not recorded which).

This clonotype was seen ten or more times. The CDR3 protein is CASSFSGLAGGEQYF. The CDR3 region has the DNA TGTGCCAGCAGTTTTTCGGGACTAGCGGGAGGAGAGCAGTACTTC. The chain employs TRBV27 and TRBJ2-7, with TRBD2 identical over 15 bases. The germline gives CDR1 MNHEY, CDR2 SMNVEV (reference sequence). Trimming at V came to 3 bases and at J to 7 bases, leaving 4 bases not matched to a gene. The CDR3 contains 15 residues.

The sample holds many counts of this clonotype. J is TRBJ2-4 and V is TRBV20-1; TRBD2 matches at 7 bases. The CDR3 contains 15 residues. V lost 1 base, J lost 0 bases, and 3 bases stayed unmatched. The germline gives CDR1 DFQATT, CDR2 SNEGSKA (reference sequence). The CDR3 DNA sequence: TGCAGTGCTAGAGGACTAGCAGAAGCCAAAAACATTCAGTACTTC. As protein: CSARGLAEAKNIQYF.

The chain links TRBV19 to TRBJ1-5, with a weak D call TRBD1 (5 bases). From germline, CDR1 is LNHDA and CDR2 SQIVND (reference sequence). The CDR3 spans 16 residues. Trimming removed 5 bases from V and 7 bases from J, with 21 bases in between. For the CDR3, the DNA is TGTGCCAGTAGTGCCGCCCTAGGGGTAGGGACCCAGCCCCAGCATTTT. Residues: CASSAALGVGTQPQHF.

This clonotype was recorded many times. The chain employs TRBV20-1 and TRBJ2-1; D gene ambiguous. Germline V CDR1 and CDR2: DFQATT, SNEGSKA (reference sequence). This CDR3 has 12 residues. V was shortened by 3 bases and J by 8 bases, with 11 bases between the two germline ends. In DNA, the CDR3 is TGCAGTGCTAGCCCTAGGCGCGATGAGCAGTTCTTC. Encoded protein: CSASPRRDEQFF.

In its sample, this clonotype was seen many times. This chain joins TRBV2 and TRBJ1-5, with 8 bases matching TRBD1. The J segment lost 7 bases and the V segment lost 6 bases, leaving 8 bases of the junction unmatched. Germline V gene lookup returns CDR1 SNHLY and CDR2 FYNNEI. This CDR3 has 14 residues. The CDR3 DNA reads TGTGCCAGCAGAGCCGGGACAGGCACACAGCCCCAGCATTTT. It yields the protein CASRAGTGTQPQHF.

The sample holds many counts of this clonotype. The CDR3 DNA reads as TGTGCCAGCAGCGTAGCTCCCCGGGGGGAAGATACGCAGTATTTT. Translating gives CASSVAPRGEDTQYF. This chain links TRBV9 with TRBJ2-3; 7 nucleotides match TRBD2. The CDR3 loop spans 15 amino acids. The germline gives CDR1 SGDLS, CDR2 YYNGEE. V trimming: 0 bases; J trimming: 5 bases; junction bases outside the gene matches: 6.